These 21 T cell receptor beta chains originate from one sample sequenced in a study of shared clonotypes between healthy human individuals. TCRdb's copy holds only in-frame clones and misses some; the assay was immunoSEQ multiplex PCR. The repertoire has a few million clones, 93% of them found once; the top ten carry 0.3% to 0.4%. Material: naive CD4+ T cells from PBMCs. Documented subset: CD45RA+ positively selected. These receptor sequences come from a man between 18 and 35 years old in good health. Some clones in this sample may be carry-over from other donors' samples.

This clone has only a few counts. J is TRBJ1-3 and V is TRBV9, with 7 positions matching TRBD1. J lost 8 bases, V lost 4 bases, and 6 bases had no gene match. Germline-derived CDR1 and CDR2 are SGDLS and YYNGEE. This CDR3 is built from 13 residues. CDR3 amino acids: CASSTRTGDTIYF. DNA of the CDR3: TGTGCCAGCAGCACCCGGACAGGAGACACCATATATTTT.

The rearrangement joins TRBV7-2 to TRBJ2-5; D remains unclear. The germline V gene has CDR1 SGHTA and CDR2 FQGNSA. The CDR3 totals 18 residues. Between the trimmed V and J ends, which lost 3 bases and 3 bases, there was a span of 23 bases. CDR3: CASSFASPERYMEETQYF. The CDR3 coding sequence is TGTGCCAGCAGCTTTGCCAGCCCTGAAAGGTACATGGAAGAGACCCAGTACTTC.

The chain couples TRBV7-2 to TRBJ2-7; 9 positions agree with TRBD1. The V gene's germline CDR1 is SGHTA and CDR2 FQGNSA. Trimming cost V 4 bases and J 4 bases; bases outside gene matches: 5. CDR3 length: 14 amino acids. The CDR3, as DNA: TGTGCCAGCAGCTCACAGGGGGCATGGTACGAGCAGTACTTC. Encoded protein: CASSSQGAWYEQYF.

The chain has TRBV7-2 and TRBJ2-1; a weak D match, TRBD1 (5 bases). The V gene lost 5 bases and the J gene lost 10 bases, with 9 bases spanning the gap. The CDR3 contains 11 residues. The germline gives CDR1 SGHTA, CDR2 FQGNSA. The CDR3 DNA is TGTGCCAGCAGCCCCCGGACAGAGCAGTTCTTC. It yields the protein CASSPRTEQFF.

The chain couples TRBV28 to TRBJ1-4; D possibly corresponds to TRBD1 (5 bases). The CDR3 loop spans 14 amino acids. Trimming left V 6 bases short and J 2 bases short, with 10 bases between. Looked up from germline, CDR1 is MDHEN and CDR2 is SYDVKM. DNA of the CDR3: TGTGCCAGCAGACCAGGGACTACTAATGAAAAACTGTTTTTT. Translated: CASRPGTTNEKLFF.

The chain carries TRBV7-9 and TRBJ1-3, with a possible D match to TRBD1 (5 bases). Trimming removed 1 base from V and 5 bases from J, with 9 bases in between. CDR1 and CDR2 (germline): SEHNR, FQNEAQ (reference sequence). This CDR3 is 14 amino acids long. CDR3 amino acids: CASSLGGPRNTIYF. CDR3 DNA sequence: TGTGCCAGCAGCTTAGGGGGCCCGAGAAACACCATATATTTT.

For the CDR3, the DNA is TGTGCCAGTAGTATAGGTCGGGCTGCCGAGCAGTACTTC. Residues: CASSIGRAAEQYF. The J gene is TRBJ2-7, the V gene TRBV19, with D unresolved. Deletions cut 1 base from V and 6 bases from J, with 10 bases between. This CDR3 is 13 amino acids long. Germline CDR1 is LNHDA and CDR2 is SQIVND (reference sequence).

The chain combines TRBV5-8 with TRBJ2-2; D is perhaps TRBD1 or TRBD2 (5 bases each). Germline V gene data show CDR1 as SGHTS and CDR2 as YDEGEE. Trimming took 2 bases from V and 4 from J, leaving 12 bases between them. This CDR3 is 15 amino acids long. The CDR3 protein is CASSFPGPRTGELFF. DNA for the CDR3: TGTGCCAGCAGCTTTCCGGGACCCCGCACCGGGGAGCTGTTTTTT.

The chain is built from TRBV27 and TRBJ1-5; possible D gene TRBD1, 6 bases. Trimming took off 5 bases at V and 10 bases at J, with 15 bases between the two ends. The CDR3 length is 13 residues. CDR1 is MNHEY and CDR2 is SMNVEV in the germline V gene (reference sequence). The CDR3 reads CASSLVNRAPQHF. The DNA of the CDR3 is TGTGCCAGCAGTCTTGTAAACAGGGCCCCCCAGCATTTT.

V is TRBV6-1 and J is TRBJ2-7; possible D gene TRBD1, 5 bases. Germline V lookup: CDR1 MNHNS, CDR2 SASEGT. V was clipped by 1 base and J by 0 bases, with 10 bases between them. CDR3 length equals 15 residues. This chain's CDR3 is CASSEVTDSSYEQYF. The CDR3 bases are TGTGCCAGCAGTGAAGTTACAGACAGCTCCTACGAGCAGTACTTC.

The chain combines TRBV11-1 with TRBJ2-2; 7 positions agree with TRBD1. Germline V gene lookup returns CDR1 SGHAT and CDR2 FQDESV (reference sequence). With 5 bases clipped from V and 2 bases from J, the junction kept 11 bases outside the gene matches. The CDR3 length is 17 residues. The CDR3 reads CASSPGFTGANTGELFF. For the CDR3, the DNA is TGTGCCAGCAGCCCAGGCTTCACAGGGGCCAACACCGGGGAGCTGTTTTTT.

This clone was picked up a small number of times. This chain connects TRBV5-1 to TRBJ1-4; D unresolved. The V end was cut by 2 bases, the J end by 0 bases, with 5 bases between. Germline-derived CDR1 and CDR2 are SGHRS and YFSETQ. This CDR3 has 14 amino acids. The CDR3 reads CASSFTATNEKLFF. CDR3 DNA: TGCGCCAGCAGCTTTACCGCAACTAATGAAAAACTGTTTTTT.

The CDR3 bases are TGTGCCAGCAGCTTTTTACGGAGCCAAGAGACCCAGTACTTC. Its protein is CASSFLRSQETQYF. The V gene is TRBV5-8, the J gene TRBJ2-5; D remains unclear. V was shortened by 2 bases and J by 1 base, with 9 bases between the two germline ends. CDR3 length: 14 amino acids. In germline, CDR1 is SGHTS, CDR2 YDEGEE.

This clone was counted a single time. The chain joins TRBV6-5 to TRBJ2-1, with 9 positions matching TRBD2. The CDR3 is 14 residues long. The trim removed 5 bases at V and 3 bases at J, leaving 2 bases unmatched. The germline V gene has CDR1 MNHEY and CDR2 SVGAGI. The CDR3 DNA is TGTGCCAGCAGTCGAGCGGGGGGCTACAATGAGCAGTTCTTC. This encodes CASSRAGGYNEQFF.

The chain employs TRBV5-6 and TRBJ1-2; D remains unclear. The ends were cut back, 4 bases at V and 5 bases at J, with 9 bases in the middle. Germline V CDR1 and CDR2: SGHDT, YYEEEE. This CDR3 region has 12 residues. The CDR3 sequence is CASSPQWYGYTF. The DNA for the CDR3 is TGTGCCAGCAGCCCCCAGTGGTATGGCTACACCTTC. Full variable domain (missing parts from reference TRBV5-6 and TRBJ1-2): DAGVTQSPTHLIKTRGQQVTLRCSPKSGHDTVSWYQQALGQGPQFIFQYYEEEERQRGNFPDRFSGHQFPNYSSELNVNALLLGDSALYLCASSPQWYGYTFGSGTRLTVV.

The sample holds one count of this clone. The chain couples TRBV7-2 to TRBJ1-2; weak D call: TRBD1 (6 bases). In germline, CDR1 is SGHTA, CDR2 FQGNSA. CDR3 length equals 15 residues. V lost 5 bases and J 5 bases, leaving 18 bases between the germline ends. In DNA, the CDR3 is TGTGCCAGCAGCCCCGAGGGGGGGGTTGGGTATGGCTACACCTTC. This codes for CASSPEGGVGYGYTF.

This chain links TRBV28 with TRBJ2-7, with TRBD2 as a possible D gene (5 bases). V dropped 4 bases and J dropped 2 bases, with 12 bases sitting between them. The CDR3 consists of 14 residues. Germline-derived CDR1 and CDR2 are MDHEN and SYDVKM. This CDR3 reads CASSWEPTPYEQYF. Here the CDR3 DNA reads TGTGCCAGCAGTTGGGAGCCAACGCCCTACGAGCAGTACTTC.

The rearrangement uses TRBV25-1 and TRBJ1-5; tentatively, D is TRBD1 (5 bases). V lost 6 bases and J lost 6, with 12 bases in between. There are 13 residues in the CDR3. The germline V gene has CDR1 MGHDK and CDR2 SYGVNS. The DNA of the CDR3 is TGTGCCAGCAGCGCAGGACACCCTCAGCCCCAGCATTTT. It translates to CASSAGHPQPQHF.

The chain is built from TRBV7-9 and TRBJ2-3; TRBD2 matches at 7 bases. This CDR3 has 10 residues. Germline loops: CDR1 SEHNR, CDR2 FQNEAQ (reference sequence). The CDR3 loop is CTSGTDTQYF. DNA for the CDR3: TGTACTAGCGGCACAGATACGCAGTATTTT.

The chain employs TRBV4-1 and TRBJ1-4, with unresolved D. This CDR3 is built from 12 residues. CDR1 is MGHRA, CDR2 YSYEKL, per germline. The ends were cut back, 4 bases at V and 8 bases at J, with 8 bases in the middle. The CDR3, as DNA: TGCGCCAGCAGCCGACAACAAGAAAAACTGTTTTTT. Translated, it gives CASSRQQEKLFF.

This clone was observed once. J is TRBJ2-1 and V is TRBV6-5, with TRBD2 as a possible D gene (5 bases). CDR3 length: 14 amino acids. CDR1 MNHEY and CDR2 SVGAGI come from the germline V gene. V lost 6 bases to trimming and J lost 6 bases, with 15 bases between them. CDR3 coding DNA: TGTGCCAGCAGAGGGTCCGGGATTATCAATGAGCAGTTCTTC. Amino acids: CASRGSGIINEQFF.